This T cell receptor (beta chain) appears in the sequencing data of a study of blood T cell repertoires in COVID-19 (dated by TCRdb to the early 2020s). With regard to the full study: Samples from collaborators originated in the United States, Italy and Spain and spanned both the acute and convalescent phases of COVID-19. The repertoires were released in a freely available public database meant as a resource for research on the immune response to SARS-CoV-2. Where available, HLA class I and class II types were taken from metadata supplied by the sample provider and were not determined by assay-based typing. The samples were drawn from two sources: the first 160 participants of the ongoing ImmuneRACE study, and 1,200 or so subjects contributed by 6 global collaborators. A de-identified subject ID, COVID-19 status, age in years and sex were almost always included in the sample metadata. The prospective study material was composed of cDNA or gDNA derived from T cells, B-cell-depleted T cells, or PBMCs. Subjects who had been exposed to COVID-19, were actively infected with it, or had recovered from it provided the deeply sampled blood TCRbeta repertoires that made up the dataset. Study-level results and caveats: How much clinical and demographic metadata was included differed by source and by participant, and the metadata was provided uncurated.

One collaborating source in Seattle enrolled patients while the patients were actively infected and followed the patients over time throughout the course of disease. The collaborating institutions used their own protocols to collect whole blood in K2EDTA tubes. Collaborator samples were shipped for TCRbeta analysis as frozen whole blood, isolated PBMCs, or DNA extracted from either sample type. The CDR3, cysteine through phenylalanine, is 13 amino acids long. The only DNA kept is the CDR3, 39 bases in frame from the first base. CDR1 and CDR2, per the germline V gene, are MNHEY and SVGAGI. At the junction V is shortened by 6 bases and J by 4 bases, with 12 bases in between. For this clone: Its antigen is currently not known. Within one base of it there is no much larger clone, and no base qualities were kept.

TCRbeta CDR3 regions were amplified from genomic DNA using the immunoSEQ Assay, a bias-controlled multiplex PCR. From the authors' description of their analysis: The number of nucleated cells in each sample was estimated from the amplification of reference gene primers within the assay. Sequence reads were collapsed and filtered to measure the absolute abundance of every unique TCRbeta CDR3 rearrangement. Productive Simpson clonality was computed per sample as the square root of Simpson's diversity index over productive rearrangements. TCRdb holds this immuneACCESS table with in-frame rearrangements only. Some clones are missing; in checked studies, unresolved V genes explain under half, and the rest has no known cause. V and J calls and clone size are those listed in that table; D and trimming were worked out from the DNA. For this sample there are some 200,000 clones; 70% to 90% appear just once. The ten largest clones capture 15% to 20% of the sample.

The sequence is built from TRBV6-5 and TRBJ1-2, with a tentative D gene TRBD1 over 6 matching bases. This TCR was recovered from a man aged 50 to 60 with COVID-19, enrolled during active disease. The sample comprised peripheral blood. The DNA sequence is given as TGTGCCAGCAGAAAACAGGGAGCCTATGGCTACACCTTC. It encodes CASRKQGAYGYTF.